Given below is one T cell receptor beta chain in context. V was clipped by 3 bases and J by 4 bases; unmatched bases: 3. CDR1 is LNHNV and CDR2 is YYDKDF in the germline V gene (reference sequence). CDR3 length: 13 residues. TCRdb keeps only in-frame clones here, not all; method: immunoSEQ multiplex PCR. This sample carries some 87,000 clones, about four fifths of them seen once, and the ten largest clones take over 6.5%. The sample comes from a study of a mutant IDH1 vaccine in newly diagnosed glioma. Turning to the study itself: Males made up approximately 60% and females roughly 40% of treated patients, whose mean age was about 37 years.

Documented time point: baseline, week 1 (first vaccination visit). The treatment here: pre-vaccination baseline after standard-of-care therapy. This chain links TRBV15 with TRBJ2-7; 7 positions agree with TRBD2. Sequenced material: PBMCs, taken from a glioma patient treated with radiotherapy, temozolomide or both. The receptor comes from a man in his forties or fifties with glioma. The CDR3 here is CATSSRDYYEQYF. The DNA for the CDR3 is TGTGCCACCAGCAGCCGGGACTATTACGAGCAGTACTTC. Variable domain in full (rest from reference TRBV15 and TRBJ2-7): DAMVIQNPRYQVTQFGKPVTLSCSQTLNHNVMYWYQQKSSQAPKLLFHYYDKDFNNEADTPDNFQSRRPNTSFCFLDIRSPGLGDTAMYLCATSSRDYYEQYFGPGTRLTVT.